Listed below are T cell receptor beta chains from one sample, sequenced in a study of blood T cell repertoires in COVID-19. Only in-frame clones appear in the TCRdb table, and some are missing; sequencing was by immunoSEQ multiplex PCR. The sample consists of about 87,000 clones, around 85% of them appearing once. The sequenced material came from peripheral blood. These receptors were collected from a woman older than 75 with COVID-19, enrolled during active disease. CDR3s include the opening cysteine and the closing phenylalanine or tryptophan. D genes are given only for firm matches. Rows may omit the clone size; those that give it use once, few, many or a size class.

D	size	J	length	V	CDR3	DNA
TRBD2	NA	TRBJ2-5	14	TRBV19	CASSIPGLGETQYF	TGTGCCAGTAGTATTCCGGGACTAGGAGAGACCCAGTACTTC
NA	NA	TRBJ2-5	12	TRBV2	CASSQGLETQYF	TGTGCCAGCAGTCAGGGGTTAGAGACCCAGTACTTC
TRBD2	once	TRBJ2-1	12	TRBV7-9	CASSLGTTQQFF	TGTGCCAGCAGTTTAGGGACTACCCAACAGTTCTTC
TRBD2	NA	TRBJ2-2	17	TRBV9	CASSVGRRGGLPGELFF	TGTGCCAGCAGCGTAGGGCGGCGGGGGGGCCTCCCCGGGGAGCTGTTTTTT
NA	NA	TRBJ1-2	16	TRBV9	CASSVAPQAHNYGYTF	TGTGCCAGCAGCGTAGCCCCCCAGGCCCATAACTATGGCTACACCTTC
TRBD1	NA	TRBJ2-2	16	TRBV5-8	CASRMRQGAGTGELFF	TGTGCCAGCAGGATGAGACAGGGGGCCGGCACCGGGGAGCTGTTTTTT
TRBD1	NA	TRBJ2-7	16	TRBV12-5	CASGYLWTGGINEQYF	TGTGCTAGTGGCTACTTATGGACAGGGGGTATCAACGAGCAGTACTTC
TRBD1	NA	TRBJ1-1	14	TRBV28	CASSLVGGSSGAFF	TGTGCCAGCAGTTTGGTAGGGGGCTCCTCGGGGGCTTTCTTT
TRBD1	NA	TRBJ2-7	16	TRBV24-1	CATSDSRTGGGYEQYF	TGTGCCACCAGTGATTCTCGAACAGGGGGCGGCTACGAGCAGTACTTC
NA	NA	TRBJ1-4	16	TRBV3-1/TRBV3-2	CASSQGAGEGDEKLFF	TGTGCCAGCAGCCAAGGAGCGGGGGAAGGTGATGAAAAACTGTTTTTT
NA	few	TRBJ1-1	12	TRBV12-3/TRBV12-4	CASKVGSPEAFF	TGTGCCAGCAAAGTGGGCAGTCCTGAAGCTTTCTTT
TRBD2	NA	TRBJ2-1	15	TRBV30	CAWSVGLAGADEQFF	TGTGCCTGGAGTGTAGGACTAGCGGGAGCGGATGAGCAGTTCTTC
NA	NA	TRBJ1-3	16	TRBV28	CASSEGNIISGNTIYF	TGTGCCAGCAGTGAGGGTAATATTATCTCTGGAAACACCATATATTTT
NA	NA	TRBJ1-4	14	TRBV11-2	CASSFNRANEKLFF	TGTGCCAGCAGCTTCAACCGCGCTAATGAAAAACTGTTTTTT
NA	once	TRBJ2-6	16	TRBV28	CASSLIRDSGANVLTF	TGTGCCAGCAGTTTAATCCGGGACTCTGGGGCCAACGTCCTGACTTTC
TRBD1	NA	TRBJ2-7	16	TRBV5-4	CASSLAVGTGIYEQYF	TGTGCCAGCAGCTTGGCCGTAGGGACAGGGATCTACGAGCAGTACTTC
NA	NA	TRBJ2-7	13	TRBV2	CASTTGPSYEQYF	TGTGCCAGCACAACAGGGCCCTCCTACGAGCAGTACTTC
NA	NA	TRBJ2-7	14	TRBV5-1	CASSRSGGSDEQYF	TGCGCCAGCAGTCGTAGTGGGGGCTCGGACGAGCAGTACTTC
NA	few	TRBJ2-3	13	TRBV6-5	CASQDIYTDTQYF	TGTGCCAGCCAGGACATTTACACAGATACGCAGTATTTT
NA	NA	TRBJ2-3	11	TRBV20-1	CSARALDTQYF	TGCAGTGCTAGAGCCCTGGATACGCAGTATTTT
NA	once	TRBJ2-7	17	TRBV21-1	CASSASWNSGGSYEQYF	TGTGCCAGCAGCGCCAGCTGGAACAGCGGGGGAAGCTACGAGCAGTACTTC
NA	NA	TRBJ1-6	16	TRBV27	CASSLQQHSYNSPLHF	TGTGCCAGCAGTTTACAACAGCACTCCTATAATTCACCCCTCCACTTT
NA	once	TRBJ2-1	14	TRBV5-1	CASSLGPHWNEQFF	TGCGCCAGCAGCTTGGGGCCCCATTGGAATGAGCAGTTCTTC
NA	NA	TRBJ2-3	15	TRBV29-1	CSVGVDGGSTDTQYF	TGCAGCGTTGGGGTCGACGGGGGTAGCACAGATACGCAGTATTTT
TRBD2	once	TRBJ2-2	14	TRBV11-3	CASSSYGEGGELFF	TGTGCCAGCAGCTCCTACGGGGAGGGCGGGGAGCTGTTTTTT
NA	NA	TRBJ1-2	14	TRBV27	CASSPGWSWYGYTF	TGTGCCAGCAGTCCAGGGTGGTCTTGGTATGGCTACACCTTC
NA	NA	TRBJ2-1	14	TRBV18	CASSPYLGAGEQFF	TGTGCCAGCTCACCCTACCTGGGGGCGGGTGAGCAGTTCTTC
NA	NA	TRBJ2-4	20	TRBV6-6	CASSQRGGGTLSEAKNIQYF	TGTGCCAGCAGTCAACGTGGGGGAGGGACACTGAGTGAGGCCAAAAACATTCAGTACTTC
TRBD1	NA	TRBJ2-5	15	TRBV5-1	CASSGRDRVVETQYF	TGCGCCAGCAGCGGACGGGACAGGGTCGTGGAGACCCAGTACTTC
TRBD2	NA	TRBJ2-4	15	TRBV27	CASSPGGIGKNIQYF	TGTGCCAGCAGTCCGGGGGGAATAGGCAAAAACATTCAGTACTTC
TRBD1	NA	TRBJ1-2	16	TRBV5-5	CASSPIWTGRGYGYTF	TGTGCCAGCAGCCCTATTTGGACAGGGAGAGGCTATGGCTACACCTTC
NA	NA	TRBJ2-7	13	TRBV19	CASSISGYYEQYF	TGTGCCAGTAGTATCTCAGGGTACTACGAGCAGTACTTC
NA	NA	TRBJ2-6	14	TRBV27	CASSSNTGANVLTF	TGTGCCAGCAGTTCTAATACTGGGGCCAACGTCCTGACTTTC
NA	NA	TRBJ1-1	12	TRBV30	CAWGRENTEAFF	TGTGCCTGGGGACGGGAGAACACTGAAGCTTTCTTT
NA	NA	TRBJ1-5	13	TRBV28	CASSFDRGQPQHF	TGTGCCAGCAGTTTTGATAGGGGCCAGCCCCAGCATTTT
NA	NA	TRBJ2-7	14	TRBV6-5	CASSYSRGLYEQYF	TGTGCCAGCAGTTACTCGCGGGGGCTCTACGAGCAGTACTTC
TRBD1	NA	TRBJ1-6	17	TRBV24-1	CATSEPPDRAFWSPLHF	TGTGCCACCAGTGAACCCCCGGACAGGGCTTTTTGGTCACCCCTCCACTTT
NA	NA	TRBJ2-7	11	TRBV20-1	CSASLLDEQYF	TGCAGTGCTAGCCTACTAGACGAGCAGTACTTC
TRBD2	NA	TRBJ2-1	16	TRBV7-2	CASSLKAPGGYNEQFF	TGTGCCAGCAGCTTAAAGGCCCCCGGGGGGTACAATGAGCAGTTCTTC
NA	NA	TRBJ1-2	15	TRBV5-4	CASSVGSWAGEGYTF	TGTGCCAGCAGCGTTGGAAGCTGGGCAGGGGAAGGCTACACCTTC
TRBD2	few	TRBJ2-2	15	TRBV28	CASSNSGRSTGELFF	TGTGCCAGCAGCAATAGCGGGAGGTCCACCGGGGAGCTGTTTTTT
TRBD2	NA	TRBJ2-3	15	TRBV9	CASSLRPGTRDTQYF	TGTGCCAGCAGCCTCCGTCCCGGGACTAGGGATACGCAGTATTTT
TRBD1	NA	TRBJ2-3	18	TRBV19	CASSIAGVSTGSTDTQYF	TGTGCCAGTAGTATAGCCGGCGTTTCGACAGGGTCCACAGATACGCAGTATTTT